The following is a T cell receptor (beta chain) sequence with its context. The data are from a study of blood T cell repertoires in COVID-19. As for the study in general: Whether acute or convalescent, the COVID-19 samples came from the United States, Italy and Spain. Sources were T cells, B-cell-depleted T cells, or PBMCs; the material itself was cDNA or gDNA.

Authors' processing steps: It was from reference gene primer amplification that nucleated cell counts were estimated. Libraries were prepared by immunoSEQ multiplex PCR; TCRdb keeps only in-frame clonotypes and omits some of them. V and J calls and clone size come straight from that table; D and trimming were deduced from the DNA. The table records hundreds of thousands of clones, approximately 82% of them present only once. People in the exposed group encountered a COVID-19 case within 2 weeks before entering the study. Sequenced sample: PBMCs or T cells enriched from blood (not recorded which). This TCR derives from a man in his forties who had been exposed to COVID-19.

CDR3 in amino acids: CASSSGEGKDTGELFF. CDR3 in DNA: TGTGCCAGCAGCTCTGGGGAGGGAAAGGACACCGGGGAGCTGTTTTTT. This rearrangement joins TRBV5-8 to TRBJ2-2; 7 bases line up with TRBD2. Germline CDR1 is SGHTS and CDR2 is YDEGEE. V lost 3 bases, J lost 3 bases, and 8 bases stayed unmatched. The CDR3 contains 16 residues.